Listed below are T cell receptor beta chains from one sample, sequenced in a study of blood T cells in healthy people across ages. One entry per CDR3 protein results from TCRdb running MiXCR on the 5' RACE reads. The sample yields around 700,000 distinct CDR3 sequences, around 25% seen once. These data were likewise used in another study, on T cells of mothers and their children.

Sequenced material: blood. The receptors derive from a boy younger than 18 in good health. Both conserved end residues are part of each CDR3. Fields, in order: D gene, clone size, V gene, J gene, CDR3 protein, CDR3 DNA. The D gene is left open where the match is weak. Clone size is not always given. Where it is, it says once, few, many or a class for expanded clones.

D: TRBD1; size: few; V: TRBV5-1; J: TRBJ1-6; CDR3: CASSLAGTGDGSPLHF; DNA: TGCGCCAGCAGCTTGGCCGGGACAGGGGACGGCTCACCCCTCCACTTT
D: -; size: few; V: TRBV29-1; J: TRBJ2-7; CDR3: CSVLLDSSYEQYF; DNA: TGCAGCGTGTTACTAGACTCATCCTACGAGCAGTACTTC
D: -; size: -; V: TRBV7-3; J: TRBJ2-7; CDR3: CASSRTGVSFSYEQYF; DNA: TGTGCCAGCAGCAGAACAGGAGTCTCATTCTCCTACGAGCAGTACTTC
D: -; size: -; V: TRBV5-4; J: TRBJ1-2; CDR3: CASSLAGQINYGYTF; DNA: TGTGCCAGCAGCTTGGCGGGACAAATTAACTATGGCTACACCTTC
D: -; size: -; V: TRBV29-1; J: TRBJ1-2; CDR3: CSVEKGRVNYGYTF; DNA: TGCAGCGTTGAGAAGGGTCGGGTGAACTATGGCTACACCTTC
D: TRBD2; size: few; V: TRBV20-1; J: TRBJ2-7; CDR3: CSAKRGLLSYEQYF; DNA: TGCAGTGCTAAGAGGGGACTACTCTCCTACGAGCAGTACTTC
D: TRBD1; size: -; V: TRBV5-1; J: TRBJ2-2; CDR3: CASSFTGQGAGELFF; DNA: TGCGCCAGCAGCTTTACGGGACAGGGGGCCGGGGAGCTGTTTTTT
D: -; size: few; V: TRBV5-1; J: TRBJ2-1; CDR3: CASSLYREDYNEQFF; DNA: TGCGCCAGCAGCTTGTACAGGGAGGATTACAATGAGCAGTTCTTC
D: TRBD1; size: -; V: TRBV28; J: TRBJ1-2; CDR3: CASTPGTEVFGYTF; DNA: TGTGCCAGCACCCCCGGGACAGAAGTTTTTGGCTACACCTTC
D: TRBD2; size: few; V: TRBV7-2; J: TRBJ2-1; CDR3: CASSPTGTSGVGAQFF; DNA: TGTGCCAGCAGCCCGACGGGGACTAGCGGGGTCGGGGCGCAGTTCTTC
D: -; size: few; V: TRBV27; J: TRBJ2-7; CDR3: CASSFAEGGNEQYF; DNA: TGTGCCAGCAGCTTTGCGGAGGGGGGCAACGAGCAGTACTTC
D: TRBD2; size: few; V: TRBV20-1; J: TRBJ2-1; CDR3: CSARDDRDTAGLAGFPLSYNEQFF; DNA: TGCAGTGCTAGAGACGACCGGGACACGGCCGGACTAGCGGGATTCCCACTCTCCTACAATGAGCAGTTCTTC
D: TRBD2; size: -; V: TRBV7-2; J: TRBJ2-3; CDR3: CASSSGTSQYF; DNA: TGTGCCAGCAGCTCCGGGACTAGCCAGTATTTT
D: -; size: -; V: TRBV29-1; J: TRBJ2-7; CDR3: CSVRGNPYEQYF; DNA: TGCAGCGTCAGGGGAAACCCCTACGAGCAGTACTTC
D: -; size: -; V: TRBV7-2; J: TRBJ2-7; CDR3: CASSIRSLEHEQYF; DNA: TGTGCCAGCAGCATTCGGTCCCTCGAGCACGAGCAGTACTTC
D: -; size: few; V: TRBV28; J: TRBJ2-7; CDR3: CAYSSGLAYEQYF; DNA: TGTGCCTACAGCTCCGGACTCGCCTACGAGCAGTACTTC
D: -; size: -; V: TRBV12-3/TRBV12-4; J: TRBJ2-7; CDR3: CASSLLLLYEQYF; DNA: TGTGCCAGCAGTTTATTACTACTCTACGAGCAGTACTTC
D: -; size: -; V: TRBV27; J: TRBJ1-2; CDR3: CASSPREGGIDGYTF; DNA: TGTGCCAGCAGCCCAAGGGAGGGTGGAATTGATGGCTACACCTTC
D: TRBD1; size: few; V: TRBV12-5; J: TRBJ1-1; CDR3: CASGTDRGRTEAFF; DNA: TGTGCTAGTGGAACCGACAGGGGAAGAACTGAAGCTTTCTTT
D: -; size: -; V: TRBV4-3; J: TRBJ1-2; CDR3: CASSQETGSGYTF; DNA: TGCGCCAGCAGCCAAGAAACCGGCAGCGGCTACACCTTC
D: -; size: -; V: TRBV12-3/TRBV12-4; J: TRBJ2-1; CDR3: CASSGWGAPYNEQFF; DNA: TGTGCCAGCAGTGGTTGGGGAGCTCCCTACAATGAGCAGTTCTTC
D: -; size: few; V: TRBV7-7; J: TRBJ2-5; CDR3: CASSAAGSPQETQYF; DNA: TGTGCTAGCAGCGCCGCGGGTTCTCCCCAAGAGACCCAGTACTTC
D: -; size: -; V: TRBV29-1; J: TRBJ1-2; CDR3: CSARDYSGYTF; DNA: TGCAGCGCCAGGGATTACAGTGGCTACACCTTC
D: -; size: -; V: TRBV12-3/TRBV12-4; J: TRBJ2-7; CDR3: CASSADLGYEQYF; DNA: TGTGCCAGCAGTGCTGATCTCGGCTACGAGCAGTACTTC
D: -; size: few; V: TRBV29-1; J: TRBJ2-4; CDR3: CSVGDSFKNIQYF; DNA: TGCAGCGTTGGAGACAGCTTCAAAAACATTCAGTACTTC
D: TRBD1; size: few; V: TRBV12-5; J: TRBJ2-5; CDR3: CASGPGQGRKETQYF; DNA: TGTGCTAGTGGCCCCGGACAGGGCCGCAAAGAGACCCAGTACTTC
D: -; size: few; V: TRBV12-5; J: TRBJ2-2; CDR3: CASGFGPTNTGELFF; DNA: TGTGCTAGTGGTTTTGGGCCAACAAACACCGGGGAGCTGTTTTTT
D: TRBD1; size: few; V: TRBV29-1; J: TRBJ1-2; CDR3: CSVGAGGVNGYTF; DNA: TGCAGCGTTGGTGCAGGGGGCGTGAATGGCTACACCTTC
D: TRBD2; size: few; V: TRBV7-9; J: TRBJ2-5; CDR3: CASSLINGRALETQYF; DNA: TGTGCCAGCAGCTTAATTAACGGGAGGGCGCTAGAGACCCAGTACTTC
D: -; size: -; V: TRBV20-1; J: TRBJ2-1; CDR3: CSASGSFGNEQFF; DNA: TGCAGTGCTAGCGGCTCATTTGGCAATGAGCAGTTCTTC
D: TRBD1; size: -; V: TRBV5-6; J: TRBJ2-5; CDR3: CASSADRAHQETQYF; DNA: TGTGCCAGCAGCGCCGACAGGGCGCACCAAGAGACCCAGTACTTC
D: -; size: few; V: TRBV7-2; J: TRBJ2-3; CDR3: CASSLVNSGTDTQYF; DNA: TGTGCCAGCAGCTTAGTCAATTCTGGAACAGATACGCAGTATTTT
D: TRBD1; size: few; V: TRBV13; J: TRBJ2-3; CDR3: CASSFGTGDPDTQYF; DNA: TGTGCCAGCAGCTTTGGGACAGGGGATCCAGATACGCAGTATTTT
D: TRBD1; size: -; V: TRBV5-1; J: TRBJ1-2; CDR3: CASSLEQGTYGYTF; DNA: TGCGCCAGCAGCCTCGAACAGGGGACGTATGGCTACACCTTC
D: -; size: many; V: TRBV15; J: TRBJ2-7; CDR3: CATSRDSGAEQYF; DNA: TGTGCCACCAGCAGAGATAGTGGCGCCGAGCAGTACTTC
D: TRBD2; size: -; V: TRBV20-1; J: TRBJ2-7; CDR3: CSARDLAGFSYEQYF; DNA: TGCAGTGCTAGAGATTTAGCGGGGTTCTCCTACGAGCAGTACTTC
D: TRBD1; size: -; V: TRBV20-1; J: TRBJ1-4; CDR3: CSARPSGTGTNEKLFF; DNA: TGCAGTGCTAGACCATCCGGGACAGGGACTAATGAAAAACTGTTTTTT
D: -; size: -; V: TRBV5-5; J: TRBJ2-5; CDR3: CASSLFPPSQETQYF; DNA: TGTGCCAGCAGCTTGTTCCCTCCCAGCCAAGAGACCCAGTACTTC
D: -; size: many; V: TRBV7-9; J: TRBJ1-4; CDR3: CASSLLGEKLFF; DNA: TGTGCCAGCAGCTTACTCGGGGAAAAACTGTTTTTT
D: TRBD2; size: -; V: TRBV20-1; J: TRBJ2-7; CDR3: CSAAPSGGLYEQYF; DNA: TGCAGTGCGGCCCCTAGCGGGGGGCTCTACGAGCAGTACTTC
D: TRBD2; size: few; V: TRBV28; J: TRBJ2-1; CDR3: CASSLALADNEQFF; DNA: TGTGCCAGCAGTTTAGCACTAGCGGACAATGAGCAGTTCTTC
D: -; size: -; V: TRBV3-1; J: TRBJ2-5; CDR3: CASVIEETQYF; DNA: TGTGCCAGCGTGATAGAAGAGACCCAGTACTTC
D: -; size: -; V: TRBV28; J: TRBJ1-3; CDR3: CASTRHSGNTIYF; DNA: TGTGCCAGCACAAGGCACTCTGGAAACACCATATATTTT
D: -; size: few; V: TRBV7-9; J: TRBJ1-6; CDR3: CASSSPDLSPLHF; DNA: TGTGCCAGCAGCTCCCCGGACCTATCACCCCTCCACTTT
D: TRBD2; size: few; V: TRBV20-1; J: TRBJ2-1; CDR3: CSAQSGSSYNEQFF; DNA: TGCAGTGCACAGAGCGGGAGCTCCTACAATGAGCAGTTCTTC
D: TRBD1; size: -; V: TRBV7-2; J: TRBJ2-7; CDR3: CASSLATRGFSYEQYF; DNA: TGTGCCAGCAGCTTAGCCACCAGGGGGTTTAGCTACGAGCAGTACTTC
D: -; size: -; V: TRBV4-2; J: TRBJ2-7; CDR3: CASSQDWERSSYEQYF; DNA: TGTGCCAGCAGCCAAGATTGGGAGCGGAGCTCCTACGAGCAGTACTTC
D: -; size: -; V: TRBV23-1; J: TRBJ2-5; CDR3: CASSRGDTQETQYF; DNA: TGCGCCAGCAGTCGGGGGGACACCCAAGAGACCCAGTACTTC
D: TRBD2; size: few; V: TRBV20-1; J: TRBJ2-7; CDR3: CSAGSFASGIYEQYF; DNA: TGCAGTGCCGGGTCGTTTGCTAGCGGGATATACGAGCAGTACTTC
D: TRBD2; size: -; V: TRBV20-1; J: TRBJ2-7; CDR3: CSARFQNSGGHEQYF; DNA: TGCAGTGCTAGATTCCAGAATAGCGGGGGACACGAGCAGTACTTC
D: -; size: few; V: TRBV12-3/TRBV12-4; J: TRBJ2-7; CDR3: CASSITDGGSYEQYF; DNA: TGTGCCAGCAGTATCACGGACGGGGGTTCCTACGAGCAGTACTTC
D: -; size: few; V: TRBV20-1; J: TRBJ2-7; CDR3: CSARESGYEQYF; DNA: TGCAGTGCTAGAGAATCCGGGTACGAGCAGTACTTC
D: TRBD1; size: -; V: TRBV20-1; J: TRBJ1-2; CDR3: CSAEGQGEGYTF; DNA: TGCAGTGCTGAGGGACAGGGTGAAGGCTACACCTTC
D: -; size: few; V: TRBV4-2; J: TRBJ2-3; CDR3: CASSQDSQNTQYF; DNA: TGTGCCAGCAGCCAAGATTCCCAGAATACGCAGTATTTT
D: -; size: -; V: TRBV29-1; J: TRBJ2-2; CDR3: CSAWRGLVSGELFF; DNA: TGCAGCGCCTGGAGGGGGCTAGTATCCGGGGAGCTGTTTTTT
D: -; size: -; V: TRBV12-3/TRBV12-4; J: TRBJ1-6; CDR3: CASTQLDGSYNSPLHF; DNA: TGTGCCAGCACCCAACTCGACGGCTCCTATAATTCACCCCTCCACTTT
D: -; size: -; V: TRBV6-1; J: TRBJ1-5; CDR3: CASSEEGRVSNQPQHF; DNA: TGTGCCAGCAGTGAAGAAGGCAGGGTTAGCAATCAGCCCCAGCATTTT
D: -; size: -; V: TRBV12-3/TRBV12-4; J: TRBJ1-1; CDR3: CASRGDGEAFF; DNA: TGTGCCAGCAGAGGAGACGGTGAAGCTTTCTTT
D: TRBD1; size: -; V: TRBV9; J: TRBJ2-4; CDR3: CAGSPRTGNKNIQYF; DNA: TGTGCCGGCAGCCCCCGGACAGGGAACAAAAACATTCAGTACTTC